The clone carrying this TCR beta chain was seen repeatedly, ten times or more. Its specificity is unknown. This entry is derived from a study of neurological immune-mediated disorders. Study results and limitations: Across subjects, no CDR3 amino acid sequence appeared in expanded clones of more than one subject, a finding that suggested private repertoires in all groups. While HTLV-1-associated myelopathy showed the greatest TCR clonal expansion, multiple sclerosis showed the least, falling below healthy controls.

Unsorted libraries were prepared from 2 million PBMCs that had been stored at -80 C. From 15-18 subjects, each sequencing run yielded over 180 million TCR-beta sequences. TCRdb reanalysed the 5' RACE reads using MiXCR and keeps one entry per CDR3 protein. The sample holds fewer than 20,000 distinct CDR3 sequences, 14% to 15% seen once. Germline values: CDR1 SQVTM, CDR2 ANQGSEA. Trimming took 6 bases from V and 6 from J, leaving 9 bases between them. This CDR3 is built from 12 residues. This TCR came from a man between 60 and 75 years old with HTLV-1-associated myelopathy (HAM/TSP). Sequenced material: PBMCs. The rearrangement uses TRBV29-1 and TRBJ2-6, with D uncertain. The CDR3: CSVAEAANVLTF. CDR3 in DNA: TGCAGCGTCGCAGAAGCGGCCAACGTCCTGACTTTC.